Listed below are T cell receptor beta chains from one sample, sequenced in a study of PD-1 blockade in classical Hodgkin lymphoma. Some clones are missing from TCRdb's copy, which holds only in-frame ones; the method was immunoSEQ multiplex PCR. This table holds some 20,000 clones, about 71% found once. The sequenced sample was peripheral blood mononuclear cells (PBMCs), obtained at baseline. Receptors originate from a human donor with classical Hodgkin lymphoma. Both conserved end residues are trimmed from each CDR3. The order of the fields is CDR3 protein, CDR3 length, clone size, D gene, V gene. D genes are given only for firm matches. Expanded clones get a size class; other rows say once, few or many, or leave the size out.

CDR3: ASSQDASRGYNEQF; length: 14; size: -; D: -; V: TRBV4-3
CDR3: ASSPTLVPIY; length: 10; size: few; D: -; V: TRBV11-2
CDR3: ASSSDRASTSNYGYT; length: 15; size: -; D: TRBD1; V: TRBV5-1
CDR3: ASTSLLRAEHGYT; length: 13; size: -; D: -; V: TRBV19
CDR3: ASSSGPRPAGGYT; length: 13; size: -; D: -; V: TRBV5-6
CDR3: ASSFRGRRETQY; length: 12; size: -; D: TRBD1; V: TRBV28
CDR3: ASSHGTNYGYT; length: 11; size: -; D: -; V: TRBV4-3
CDR3: SLRVGSNEQF; length: 10; size: -; D: -; V: TRBV29-1
CDR3: ASSRDRAGSYEQY; length: 13; size: -; D: TRBD1; V: TRBV7-3
CDR3: ASRLGGTWAYEQY; length: 13; size: -; D: -; V: TRBV28
CDR3: ASSSLTTGTSYHEQY; length: 15; size: -; D: TRBD2; V: TRBV11-2
CDR3: ASSYGGTDTQY; length: 11; size: -; D: -; V: TRBV6-6
CDR3: ASSREGENTGELF; length: 13; size: -; D: -; V: TRBV5-1
CDR3: ASSVGWDRANEKLF; length: 14; size: medium-sized; D: TRBD1; V: TRBV9
CDR3: ASSPGPADTQY; length: 11; size: -; D: -; V: TRBV18
CDR3: ASSQFPDGQETQY; length: 13; size: -; D: -; V: TRBV4-1
CDR3: AISDGGSGANVLT; length: 13; size: -; D: -; V: TRBV10-3
CDR3: ASRGTGRTY; length: 9; size: -; D: TRBD1; V: TRBV7-9
CDR3: ASSQSFKTGVISGNTIY; length: 17; size: -; D: TRBD1; V: TRBV4-3
CDR3: ASSPPWDSSTDTQY; length: 14; size: -; D: TRBD1; V: TRBV18
CDR3: ASSPSGQGTDTQY; length: 13; size: -; D: TRBD1; V: TRBV18
CDR3: ASSPSRDNEQF; length: 11; size: -; D: -; V: TRBV18
CDR3: ASREKSWTGELF; length: 12; size: once; D: -; V: TRBV2
CDR3: ASSQDSMGGIPNYGYT; length: 16; size: -; D: -; V: TRBV4-3
CDR3: AISVRGNTGELF; length: 12; size: -; D: -; V: TRBV10-3
CDR3: ASRQIGRSSPLH; length: 12; size: -; D: -; V: TRBV19
CDR3: ASSLGRINQPQH; length: 12; size: -; D: -; V: TRBV5-6